The clone carrying this T cell receptor (beta chain) showed up just once. What it binds is not known. The source of the sample is a study of OX40 agonist ivuxolimab in advanced cancers. Study summary: Participants averaged roughly 60 years of age (range about 23 to 79) and were 82.7% male. Whole-study results and caveats: CD8+ T cells (on average) carried more expanded clones than CD4+ T cells.

CDR1 SGHRS and CDR2 YFSETQ come from the germline V gene. Germline trimming cut 0 bases from V and 7 bases from J; bases unmatched to any gene: 2. The CDR3 extends over 14 amino acids. Method: immunoSEQ multiplex PCR; TCRdb's copy keeps in-frame clones and lacks some. In the table there are tens of thousands of clones, roughly 80% of which are singletons. The specimen comprised CD4+ or CD8+ T cells sorted from blood, sampled in a trial of the OX40 agonist ivuxolimab. The chain couples TRBV5-1 to TRBJ1-4, with 8 bases aligning to TRBD1. This sequence was found in an adult with an advanced solid tumor such as melanoma, head and neck, liver or kidney cancer. CDR3 amino acids: CASSLGQGAEKLFF. In nucleotides, the CDR3 is TGCGCCAGCAGCTTGGGGCAGGGGGCTGAAAAACTGTTTTTT.